The 18 T cell receptor beta chains below all came from one sample that was sequenced in a study of blood T cell repertoires in COVID-19. Profiled with immunoSEQ multiplex PCR; TCRdb holds only in-frame clones, not every one. This table holds some 110,000 clones, about 76% found once. The sample consisted of peripheral blood. These receptors originate from a woman in her sixties or seventies with acute or convalescent COVID-19.

The chain carries TRBV7-7 and TRBJ2-7, with 7 bases identical to TRBD1. Germline CDR1 SSHAT, CDR2 FNYEAQ (reference sequence). V was pared by 0 bases and J by 3 bases, with 11 bases of the junction left unmatched. CDR3 size: 17 residues. This CDR3 is CASSLARSGQRNYEQYF. The CDR3 nucleotides are TGTGCCAGCAGCTTAGCGCGGTCGGGACAGCGGAACTACGAGCAGTACTTC.

This rearrangement joins TRBV30 to TRBJ1-4; D is possibly TRBD1 (5 bases). The CDR3 is 17 amino acids. V was shortened by 0 bases and J by 1 base, with 15 bases between the two germline ends. Germline V gene data show CDR1 as GTSNPN and CDR2 as SVGIG (reference sequence). This chain's CDR3 is CAWSVSNRGVTNEKLFF. The CDR3, as DNA: TGTGCCTGGAGTGTATCTAACCGGGGGGTAACTAATGAAAAACTGTTTTTT.

This clone has just one count. This chain uses TRBV5-1 with TRBJ1-3; no definite D call. Germline lookup yields CDR1 SGHRS and CDR2 YFSETQ. Trimming removed 1 base from V and 2 bases from J, with 10 bases in between. The CDR3 is 15 residues long. CDR3 DNA: TGCGCCAGCAGCTTGAGCGGGAACACTGGAAACACCATATATTTT. As protein: CASSLSGNTGNTIYF.

The chain employs TRBV7-9 and TRBJ1-4; 9 nucleotides agree with TRBD1. Germline CDR1 reads SEHNR; CDR2 reads FQNEAQ (reference sequence). The CDR3 runs 16 residues. J lost 6 bases, V lost 5 bases, and 10 bases had no gene match. DNA of the CDR3: TGTGCCAGCAGCCCAGGTCCGGGACAGGGAGATGAAAAACTGTTTTTT. Translating it yields CASSPGPGQGDEKLFF. The variable domain in full, completed from reference TRBV7-9 and TRBJ1-4, reads DTGVSQNPRHKITKRGQNVTFRCDPISEHNRLYWYRQTLGQGPEFLTYFQNEAQLEKSRLLSDRFSAERPKGSFSTLEIQRTEQGDSAMYLCASSPGPGQGDEKLFFGSGTQLSVL.

The chain joins TRBV3-1 (or the pseudogene TRBV3-2) to TRBJ1-2, with 8 bases that match TRBD1. Germline CDR1 is LGHDT and CDR2 is YNNKEL (reference sequence). This CDR3 contains 12 residues. V lost 6 bases and J lost 4; bases outside the gene matches: 1. The CDR3 nucleotides read TGTGCCAGCAGTGGACAGGGCTATGGCTACACCTTC. As protein: CASSGQGYGYTF.

The chain couples TRBV15 to TRBJ2-6, with 8 bases matching TRBD1. The germline gives CDR1 LNHNV, CDR2 YYDKDF (reference sequence). CDR3 length equals 20 residues. V trimming: 9 bases; J trimming: 4 bases; junction bases outside the gene matches: 23. CDR3 bases: TGTGCCACAGGGGGGTCTACGGACAGGGAAAGGCTTGGCGGGGCCAACGTCCTGACTTTC. Protein product: CATGGSTDRERLGGANVLTF.

The CDR3 here is CASSPGTQRTGELFF. The DNA of the CDR3 is TGTGCCAGCTCACCCGGGACTCAACGCACCGGGGAGCTGTTTTTT. The rearrangement links TRBV18 to TRBJ2-2; D perhaps matches TRBD2 (6 bases). Trimming stripped 3 bases from V and 4 bases from J, with 12 bases between. CDR3 size: 15 residues. Per the germline V gene, CDR1 is KGHSH and CDR2 is LQKENI. Full variable domain (rest looked up from reference TRBV18 and TRBJ2-2): NAGVMQNPRHLVRRRGQEARLRCSPMKGHSHVYWYRQLPEEGLKFMVYLQKENIIDESGMPKERFSAEFPKEGPSILRIQQVVRGDSAAYFCASSPGTQRTGELFFGEGSRLTVL.

V is TRBV9 and J is TRBJ2-1; 9 nucleotides align to TRBD2. V lost 2 bases to trimming and J lost 7 bases; unmatched junction nucleotides: 13. This CDR3 spans 17 amino acids. Germline assignment: CDR1 SGDLS and CDR2 YYNGEE. Here the CDR3 reads CASSVGSGGAYQNEQFF. The DNA of the CDR3 is TGTGCCAGCAGCGTCGGTAGCGGGGGAGCCTACCAAAATGAGCAGTTCTTC.

J is TRBJ2-5 and V is TRBV6-5; 7 bases fit TRBD1. Unmatched junction bases numbered 15, after V lost 7 bases and J lost 7 bases. CDR1 is MNHEY, CDR2 SVGAGI, per germline. The CDR3 has 15 residues. The CDR3 spells CASTETGTAKGTQYF. The CDR3 DNA is TGTGCCAGCACCGAGACCGGGACAGCGAAAGGGACCCAGTACTTC.

The chain couples TRBV19 to TRBJ2-2, with TRBD2 matching 7 bases. Germline V gene data show CDR1 as LNHDA and CDR2 as SQIVND (reference sequence). The CDR3 length is 15 residues. V shed 3 bases and J 4 bases; nucleotides not matched to a gene: 5. The CDR3 DNA sequence: TGTGCCAGTAGTATTCTGGGGGGGATCACCGGGGAGCTGTTTTTT. This gives the protein CASSILGGITGELFF.

V usage is TRBV18 and J usage is TRBJ1-2, with D maybe TRBD1 (5 bases). V was pared by 2 bases and J by 3 bases, with 10 bases between. This CDR3 region has 14 residues. Germline V lookup: CDR1 KGHSH, CDR2 LQKENI. Here the CDR3 DNA reads TGTGCCAGCTCACCAGGGGCCCATGACTATGGCTACACCTTC. Protein: CASSPGAHDYGYTF.

This clone occurred a few times. This chain uses TRBV24-1 with TRBJ2-3; 8 bases are a match to TRBD1. V shed 3 bases, J shed 0 bases, and the junction held 7 bases outside the gene matches. Per germline, CDR1 KGHDR and CDR2 SFDVKD. The CDR3 is made up of 17 amino acids. The CDR3 loop is CATSDPTGGISTDTQYF. The CDR3 region has the DNA TGTGCCACCAGTGATCCTACAGGGGGTATTAGCACAGATACGCAGTATTTT.

The rearrangement links TRBV9 to TRBJ1-4, with D perhaps TRBD1 (6 bases). The CDR3 is made up of 16 amino acids. Germline lookup yields CDR1 SGDLS and CDR2 YYNGEE. Trimming left V 2 bases short and J 1 base short, with 12 bases between. CDR3 sequence reads: CASSVRGRGTNEKLFF. The CDR3 region has the DNA TGTGCCAGCAGCGTCAGGGGACGAGGAACTAATGAAAAACTGTTTTTT.

This clone was recorded a few times. The genes are TRBV5-4 and TRBJ1-1, with 9 bases matching TRBD1. V dropped 0 bases and J dropped 4; count of bases not matched to a gene: 1. Germline values: CDR1 SGHNT, CDR2 YYREEE (reference sequence). CDR3 length equals 14 residues. CDR3 coding DNA: TGTGCCAGCAGCTTGGAGACAGGGGGCACTGAAGCTTTCTTT. Translating gives CASSLETGGTEAFF. Full variable domain (outside the CDR3, taken from reference TRBV5-4 and TRBJ1-1): ETGVTQSPTHLIKTRGQQVTLRCSSQSGHNTVSWYQQALGQGPQFIFQYYREEENGRGNFPPRFSGLQFPNYSSELNVNALELDDSALYLCASSLETGGTEAFFGQGTRLTVV.

The chain links TRBV6-5 to TRBJ1-2; D perhaps matches TRBD1 (6 bases). Germline CDR1 and CDR2: MNHEY and SVGAGI. Trimming left V 8 bases short and J 1 base short, with 8 bases between. The CDR3 loop spans 12 amino acids. In DNA, the CDR3 is TGTGCCAGCTCCAGGGGTAACTATGGCTACACCTTC. Protein product: CASSRGNYGYTF.

The chain joins TRBV11-2 to TRBJ2-5; D possibly corresponds to TRBD2 (6 bases). Germline CDR1 is SGHAT and CDR2 is FQNNGV. Trimming removed 4 bases from V and 4 bases from J, with 13 bases in between. CDR3 size: 14 residues. This CDR3 is CASSSDLAVETQYF. The CDR3, as DNA: TGTGCCAGCAGCTCGGACTTAGCGGTAGAGACCCAGTACTTC.

Points on this clone: The germline gene is not matched at one end of the junction; a read error may be the cause. The chain links TRBV11-2 to TRBJ1-2, with 9 bases fitting TRBD1. The CDR3 is 16 residues long. CDR1 is SGHAT and CDR2 is FQNNGV in the germline V gene. The chain's CDR3 is CASSARTGVGSYSYTF. CDR3 coding DNA: TGTGCCAGCAGCGCCAGGACAGGGGTAGGGAGCTATAGCTACACCTTC.

The V gene is TRBV25-1, the J gene TRBJ2-2, with 7 bases fitting TRBD1. V trimming: 2 bases; J trimming: 2 bases; junction bases outside the gene matches: 11. In germline, CDR1 is MGHDK, CDR2 SYGVNS. This CDR3 has 18 amino acids. For the CDR3, the DNA is TGTGCCAGCAGTGAACTCTTCCAGGGGGTAGGAAACACCGGGGAGCTGTTTTTT. It yields the protein CASSELFQGVGNTGELFF.